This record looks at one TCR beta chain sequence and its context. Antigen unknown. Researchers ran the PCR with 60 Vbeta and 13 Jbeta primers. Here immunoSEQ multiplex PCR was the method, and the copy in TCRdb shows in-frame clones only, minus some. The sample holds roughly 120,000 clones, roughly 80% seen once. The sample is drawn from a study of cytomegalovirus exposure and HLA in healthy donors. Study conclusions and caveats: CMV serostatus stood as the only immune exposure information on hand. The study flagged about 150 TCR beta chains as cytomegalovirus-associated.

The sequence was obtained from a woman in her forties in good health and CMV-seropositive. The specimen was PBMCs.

The CDR3 here is CASSALTRGLVGQETQYF. In nucleotides, the CDR3 is TGTGCCAGCAGCGCACTAACCAGGGGGCTCGTAGGCCAAGAGACCCAGTACTTC. The chain is built from TRBV7-9 and TRBJ2-5, with 8 bases that match TRBD1. In germline, CDR1 is SEHNR, CDR2 FQNEAQ (reference sequence). Unmatched junction bases numbered 15, after V lost 5 bases and J lost 1 base. The CDR3 is made up of 18 amino acids.